These 2 T cell receptor beta chains were all obtained from the same sample, sequenced in a study of blood T cell repertoires in COVID-19. Method: immunoSEQ multiplex PCR; TCRdb's copy keeps in-frame clones and lacks some. This table holds 400,000 to 450,000 clones, 70% to 90% found once. The sequenced sample consisted of peripheral blood. Receptors were obtained from a middle-aged woman with COVID-19, enrolled during active disease.

This chain connects TRBV7-2 to TRBJ1-1, with TRBD1 matching 8 bases. V gave up 1 base and J gave up 4 bases; unmatched junction bases: 8. The CDR3 is 16 residues long. Germline V gene data show CDR1 as SGHTA and CDR2 as FQGNSA. The CDR3 sequence: CASSLDRGGRGTEAFF. The CDR3 nucleotides read TGTGCCAGCAGCTTAGACAGGGGGGGAAGAGGCACTGAAGCTTTCTTT.

The V gene is TRBV28, the J gene TRBJ1-6; no definite D call. The CDR3 runs to 19 residues. Germline V gene sequence: CDR1 MDHEN, CDR2 SYDVKM. Trimming stripped 4 bases from V and 0 bases from J, with 19 bases between. The CDR3 nucleotides are TGTGCCAGCAGTTCAACTGGACTGTTAGCGTACTCCTATAATTCACCCCTCCACTTT. The encoded protein is CASSSTGLLAYSYNSPLHF.